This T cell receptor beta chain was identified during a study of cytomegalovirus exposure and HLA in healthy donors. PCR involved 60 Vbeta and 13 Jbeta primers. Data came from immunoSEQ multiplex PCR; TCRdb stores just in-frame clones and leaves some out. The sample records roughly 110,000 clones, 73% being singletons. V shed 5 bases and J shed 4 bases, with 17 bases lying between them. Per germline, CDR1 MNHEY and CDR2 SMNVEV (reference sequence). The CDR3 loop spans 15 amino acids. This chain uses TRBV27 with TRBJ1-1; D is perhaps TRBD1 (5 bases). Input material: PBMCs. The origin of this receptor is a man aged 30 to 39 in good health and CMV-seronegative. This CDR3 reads CASSPSTGVATEAFF. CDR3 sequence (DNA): TGTGCCAGCAGTCCGTCGACGGGGGTCGCCACTGAAGCTTTCTTT.